This T cell receptor beta chain was observed in a study of sequential checkpoint blockade in melanoma. Study as a whole: First-line arms were nivolumab then ipilimumab, or the reverse, randomized 1:1. After both sequences, patients received maintenance nivolumab.

Assay: immunoSEQ multiplex PCR; the TCRdb copy retains only in-frame clones and omits some. The sample lists 15,000 to 20,000 clones; around 65% were seen once. As to treatment: randomized to nivolumab then ipilimumab (arm A) or the reverse (arm B). DNA-damaging chemotherapy had not been given to any patient beforehand. Sorted cells were live CD3+CD8+, lacking CD19 and CD56, from PBMCs. The CDR3 totals 15 residues. Germline CDR1 and CDR2: SNHLY and FYNNEI. Trimming removed 5 bases at V and 1 base at J, with 12 bases between. The sequencing used CD8+ T cells sorted from blood (inferred from file names), collected from a patient given nivolumab and ipilimumab in sequence. This chain links TRBV2 with TRBJ1-5; D might be TRBD1 (6 bases). The TCR was taken from a human donor with melanoma. The CDR3 loop reads CASSPGASSNQPQHF. For the CDR3, the DNA is TGTGCCAGCAGTCCAGGGGCGTCGAGCAATCAGCCCCAGCATTTT.